The source of this TCR beta chain is a study of T cells in Graves' hyperthyroidism and ophthalmopathy. The CDR3 loop spans 15 amino acids. The germline V gene has CDR1 LNHDA and CDR2 SQIVND (reference sequence). J gave up 0 bases and V 6 bases, and 3 bases lay outside the gene matches. This clonotype was observed a few times. What it recognizes is unknown. TCR beta CDR3 regions were amplified from RNA transcripts. The study used the HTBI primer set for a first-round RT-PCR of the TCR CDR3. Using its own MiXCR run on the multiplex PCR reads, TCRdb lists one record per CDR3 protein. The sample lists 500,000 to 650,000 distinct CDR3 sequences, 46% occurring once. Diagnosis relied on clinical symptoms, serum thyroxine and TRAb, thyroid ultrasound and orbital computed tomography. Study conclusions and caveats: The model anticipated ophthalmopathy a median approximately 6.7 months pre-onset. Blood also showed most of the thyroid clonotypes that were expanded above 0.001.

V usage is TRBV19 and J usage is TRBJ2-7, with TRBD2 matching over 12 bases. The sample was peripheral blood or thyroid tissue (not recorded which). The receptor was isolated from an adult woman with Graves' disease, either hyperthyroidism or ophthalmopathy (not recorded which). The CDR3, as DNA: TGTGCCAGTAGCCGGACTAGCGGGAACTCCTACGAGCAGTACTTC. Translation: CASSRTSGNSYEQYF.